Each of the 8 T cell receptor beta chains below was sequenced from the same sample in a study of shared clonotypes between healthy human individuals. TCRdb's table, derived via immunoSEQ multiplex PCR, lists solely in-frame clones and lacks some. The sample holds millions of clones, approximately 90% seen once. The sequencing input was naive CD4+ T cells sorted from blood. Subset noted: CD45RA+ positively selected. These TCRs come from a man younger than 35 in good health.

Remarks on this clone: Germline and junction disagree at one end, which may indicate a read error. The rearrangement joins TRBV10-3 to TRBJ1-2; TRBD1 is a possible D gene (5 bases). CDR1 ENHRY and CDR2 SYGVKD come from the germline V gene. This CDR3 has 12 amino acids. This chain's CDR3 is CASSRDAYGYTF. CDR3 sequence (DNA): TGTGCCAGCAGTCGGGACGCCTATGGCTACACCTTC.

The chain recombines TRBV6-5 with TRBJ1-4; D call uncertain. Germline CDR1 reads MNHEY; CDR2 reads SVGAGI. Trimming removed 6 bases at V and 9 bases at J, with 14 bases between. The CDR3 covers 13 residues. CDR3 in DNA: TGTGCCAGCAGATCCGCCGGAGGGCAAAAACTGTTTTTT. Residues: CASRSAGGQKLFF.

The chain is built from TRBV5-6 and TRBJ1-4; TRBD1 might be the D (6 bases). V was cut by 1 base and J by 8 bases, with 18 bases left in between. CDR3 length equals 16 residues. Germline V gene data show CDR1 as SGHDT and CDR2 as YYEEEE. The CDR3 spells CASSLNSGGALEKLFF. DNA for the CDR3: TGTGCCAGCAGCTTGAACTCCGGGGGGGCATTGGAAAAACTGTTTTTT.

The rearrangement uses TRBV7-2 and TRBJ1-5; D not resolved. V gave up 1 base and J gave up 2 bases, with 9 bases separating them. CDR1 is SGHTA and CDR2 is FQGNSA in the germline V gene. The CDR3 length is 15 residues. This CDR3 reads CASSLEGLRNQPQHF. The CDR3 DNA reads as TGTGCCAGCAGCTTAGAAGGGTTGCGCAATCAGCCCCAGCATTTT.

The V call is TRBV5-4, the J call TRBJ2-2, with TRBD1 matching over 9 bases. Germline assignment: CDR1 SGHNT and CDR2 YYREEE (reference sequence). V shed 4 bases, J shed 1 base, and the junction held 2 bases outside the gene matches. The CDR3 runs to 15 residues. CDR3 sequence: CASSVDRGNTGELFF. The DNA of the CDR3 is TGTGCCAGCAGCGTGGACAGGGGGAACACCGGGGAGCTGTTTTTT.

The chain combines TRBV29-1 with TRBJ2-1; possibly TRBD1 for D (6 bases). V was cut by 4 bases and J by 8 bases, with 18 bases left in between. CDR1 is SQVTM, CDR2 ANQGSEA, per germline. CDR3 size: 14 residues. CDR3 sequence reads: CSVGYRVVDHEQFF. Written as DNA, the CDR3 is TGCAGCGTTGGCTACAGGGTCGTCGACCATGAGCAGTTCTTC.

The chain links TRBV19 to TRBJ2-7, with 7 bases matching TRBD1. CDR1 and CDR2 from the germline V gene are LNHDA and SQIVND (reference sequence). With 4 bases clipped from V and 1 base from J, the junction kept 7 bases outside the gene matches. This CDR3 has 15 residues. CDR3 in amino acids: CASSTSPGQSYEQYF. The DNA for the CDR3 is TGTGCCAGTAGTACCTCGCCGGGACAGTCCTACGAGCAGTACTTC.

The chain is built from TRBV7-9 and TRBJ1-1; unclear D gene. The CDR3 is made up of 14 amino acids. Trimming pared 5 bases from V and 4 bases from J, leaving 14 bases between. CDR1 is SEHNR and CDR2 is FQNEAQ in the germline V gene (reference sequence). Here the CDR3 reads CASSPNRGLTEAFF. CDR3 nucleotide sequence: TGTGCCAGCAGCCCCAACCGCGGGCTCACTGAAGCTTTCTTT.